Each of the 30 T cell receptor beta chains below was sequenced from the same sample in a study of vaccination effects on CD4 cells after COVID-19. These receptors' antigens are unknown. Data came from immunoSEQ multiplex PCR; TCRdb stores just in-frame clones and leaves some out. Of 73,000 or so clones in the sample, 78% were seen once. Using viral peptide pools, the ViraFEST assay grew out antigen-specific CD4+ T cells prior to sequencing. Researchers isolated CD4+ T cells once approximately eleven days of culture had elapsed. Having tested negative for nucleocapsid antibodies, the vaccine recipients showed no prior SARS-CoV-2 infection. The sample consisted of CD4+ T cells from PBMCs cultured with SARS-CoV-2 spike peptides, taken before COVID-19 vaccination. The receptors shown here come from a human donor who received a COVID-19 vaccine.

The chain recombines TRBV5-1 with TRBJ2-5; 15 nucleotides align to TRBD2. Germline CDR1 and CDR2: SGHRS and YFSETQ. The trim removed 7 bases at V and 4 bases at J, leaving 8 bases unmatched. CDR3 size: 16 residues. CDR3 in DNA: TGCGCCAGCCTAAGGACTAGCGGGGGGGCCCCAGAGACCCAGTACTTC. This codes for CASLRTSGGAPETQYF. Based on the CDR3 plus reference TRBV5-1 and TRBJ2-5, the full variable domain is KAGVTQTPRYLIKTRGQQVTLSCSPISGHRSVSWYQQTPGQGLQFLFEYFSETQRNKGNFPGRFSGRQFSNSRSEMNVSTLELGDSALYLCASLRTSGGAPETQYFGPGTRLLVL.

V gene TRBV11-1 combines with J gene TRBJ2-7; D is perhaps TRBD2 (5 bases). Germline assignment: CDR1 SGHAT and CDR2 FQDESV (reference sequence). The ends were cut back, 1 base at V and 3 bases at J, with 10 bases in the middle. The CDR3 length is 14 residues. The chain's CDR3 is CASSLVPGSYEQYV. The CDR3 nucleotides are TGTGCCAGCAGCTTAGTTCCGGGAAGCTACGAGCAGTACGTC.

The rearrangement joins TRBV2 to TRBJ1-1; unclear D gene. Deletions cut 4 bases from V and 0 bases from J, with 6 bases between. Germline values: CDR1 SNHLY, CDR2 FYNNEI. The CDR3 consists of 13 residues. This CDR3 is CASSANMNTEAFF. In DNA form, the CDR3 reads TGTGCCAGCAGTGCGAATATGAACACTGAAGCTTTCTTT.

This rearrangement joins TRBV10-1 to TRBJ2-3, with 8 bases matching TRBD1. From germline, CDR1 is WNHNN and CDR2 SYGVQD (reference sequence). After removal of 0 bases from V and 2 bases from J, the junction contained 7 bases not matched to a gene. The CDR3 covers 17 residues. The CDR3 here is CASSESRGTGSTDTQYF. CDR3 nucleotide sequence: TGCGCCAGCAGTGAGTCAAGAGGGACAGGTTCCACAGATACGCAGTATTTT.

V is TRBV19 and J is TRBJ2-3; 9 nucleotides line up with TRBD2. V gave up 5 bases and J gave up 3 bases; unmatched junction bases: 6. Germline CDR1 LNHDA, CDR2 SQIVND (reference sequence). The CDR3 totals 15 residues. The CDR3 bases are TGTGCCAGTAGTCAAAGGCGGGGGGGAACAGATACGCAGTATTTT. This codes for CASSQRRGGTDTQYF.

The chain is built from TRBV11-3 and TRBJ2-5; D uncertain. This CDR3 is built from 13 residues. V was cut by 1 base and J by 7 bases, with 10 bases left in between. The germline V gene encodes CDR1 SGHNT and CDR2 YENEEA. The CDR3 loop is CASSLVPSRTQYF. The CDR3 coding sequence is TGTGCCAGCAGCTTAGTGCCCTCCCGGACCCAGTACTTC. Full variable domain (remainder filled in from reference TRBV11-3 and TRBJ2-5): EAGVVQSPRYKIIEKKQPVAFWCNPISGHNTLYWYLQNLGQGPELLIRYENEEAVDDSQLPKDRFSAERLKGVDSTLKIQPAELGDSAVYLCASSLVPSRTQYFGPGTRLLVL.

This clone has only a few counts. The rearrangement uses TRBV3-1 (or the pseudogene TRBV3-2) and TRBJ2-2; no reliable D call. Trimming left V 1 base short and J 2 bases short, with 14 bases between. CDR3 length equals 17 residues. Looked up from germline, CDR1 is LGHDT and CDR2 is YNNKEL (reference sequence). The CDR3 is CASSQALRFGNTGELFF. The CDR3, as DNA: TGTGCCAGCAGCCAAGCGCTCAGATTTGGAAACACCGGGGAGCTGTTTTTT.

The V gene is TRBV6-6, the J gene TRBJ1-2; TRBD1 aligns across 7 bases. In germline, CDR1 is MNHNY, CDR2 SVGAGI (reference sequence). The CDR3 totals 16 residues. V lost 6 bases to trimming and J lost 3 bases; unmatched junction nucleotides: 13. CDR3 sequence reads: CASSSPGQAIYYGYTF. CDR3 DNA: TGTGCCAGCAGCTCCCCCGGACAGGCAATTTACTATGGCTACACCTTC.

The CDR3: CSARSGGIQYF. The CDR3 region has the DNA TGCAGTGCTAGGTCCGGCGGCATTCAGTACTTC. V usage is TRBV20-1 and J usage is TRBJ2-4, with unresolved D. The CDR3 length is 11 residues. Deletions cut 3 bases from V and 9 bases from J, with 9 bases between. CDR1 is DFQATT and CDR2 is SNEGSKA in the germline V gene (reference sequence).

The chain combines TRBV12-3 or TRBV12-4 with TRBJ2-5; 8 bases line up with TRBD1. The CDR3 length is 13 residues. J was trimmed by 3 bases and V by 6 bases; bases with no gene match: 3. CDR3 DNA: TGTGCCAGCAGACCACAGGGGGAAGAGACCCAGTACTTC. Its translation is CASRPQGEETQYF.

This clone has just one count. CDR3 sequence reads: CASSKQGTLSNEQFF. In nucleotides, the CDR3 is TGTGCCAGCAGTAAGCAGGGGACCCTTTCCAATGAGCAGTTCTTC. The V call is TRBV6-5, the J call TRBJ2-1; tentatively, D is TRBD1 (6 bases). The V end lost 5 bases, the J end lost 6 bases, and 17 bases lay between the germline ends. Germline values: CDR1 MNHEY, CDR2 SVGAGI. The CDR3 sequence is 15 residues long.

This chain uses TRBV6-5 with TRBJ1-4; 7 bases line up with TRBD1. The junction had 9 bases not matched to a gene; V was cut back by 7 bases and J by 4 bases. Per germline, CDR1 MNHEY and CDR2 SVGAGI. The CDR3 is 15 residues long. The CDR3 here is CASTTYRGINEKLFF. The CDR3 nucleotides read TGTGCCAGCACCACATACAGGGGTATTAATGAAAAACTGTTTTTT.

This rearrangement joins TRBV7-3 to TRBJ2-3, with TRBD2 matching 8 bases. The V gene's germline CDR1 is SGHTA and CDR2 FQGTGA. The junction had 6 bases not matched to a gene; V was cut back by 2 bases and J by 2 bases. The CDR3 consists of 16 residues. CDR3 protein: CASSLFGGGNTDTQYF. CDR3 DNA: TGTGCCAGCAGCTTATTCGGCGGGGGGAACACAGATACGCAGTATTTT.

The rearrangement joins TRBV19 to TRBJ1-4; D not certain. Deletions cut 3 bases from V and 8 bases from J, with 13 bases between. The germline V gene encodes CDR1 LNHDA and CDR2 SQIVND (reference sequence). The CDR3 totals 14 residues. CDR3 loop: CASSILEPAEKLFF. The CDR3 region has the DNA TGTGCCAGTAGTATTTTAGAGCCAGCAGAAAAACTGTTTTTT.

The chain is built from TRBV27 and TRBJ1-2; TRBD1 might be the D (6 bases). V was pared by 2 bases and J by 4 bases, with 11 bases between. Per the germline V gene, CDR1 is MNHEY and CDR2 is SMNVEV (reference sequence). CDR3 size: 14 residues. For the CDR3, the DNA is TGTGCCAGCAGTTTAAACAGGGATATCTATGGCTACACCTTC. Its protein product is CASSLNRDIYGYTF.

The chain links TRBV3-1 (or the pseudogene TRBV3-2) to TRBJ2-5, with D perhaps matching TRBD1 (5 bases). CDR3 size: 13 residues. The V gene lost 4 bases and the J gene lost 0 bases, with 6 bases spanning the gap. CDR1 is LGHDT, CDR2 YNNKEL, per germline (reference sequence). CDR3 protein: CASSPGYQETQYF. The CDR3 DNA is TGTGCCAGCAGCCCAGGGTACCAAGAGACCCAGTACTTC.

The CDR3 DNA reads TGTGCCAGCAGCGTAGGGATTTCCAATGAGCAGTTCTTC. Translated: CASSVGISNEQFF. The chain carries TRBV9 and TRBJ2-1; unclear D gene. V lost 0 bases, J lost 6 bases, and 7 bases lay in between. CDR1 SGDLS and CDR2 YYNGEE come from the germline V gene. This CDR3 has 13 amino acids.

This chain links TRBV29-1 with TRBJ1-2; 8 positions match TRBD1. V dropped 3 bases and J dropped 4; count of bases not matched to a gene: 7. CDR1 and CDR2 from the germline V gene are SQVTM and ANQGSEA. The CDR3 is 14 amino acids. The CDR3 region has the DNA TGCAGCGTTGACAGGGGGCTCGGAGGCTATGGCTACACCTTC. Encoded protein: CSVDRGLGGYGYTF.

This chain links TRBV29-1 with TRBJ1-2; TRBD1 is a possible D gene (6 bases). The germline V gene encodes CDR1 SQVTM and CDR2 ANQGSEA. The CDR3 runs 12 residues. Trimming took off 4 bases at V and 2 bases at J, with 8 bases between the two ends. CDR3 protein: CSVVRGNYGYTF. The CDR3 bases are TGCAGCGTTGTGAGGGGGAACTATGGCTACACCTTC.

This clone was seen just once. This chain links TRBV2 with TRBJ2-3, with 9 bases lining up with TRBD2. The CDR3 has 14 amino acids. Germline V gene sequence: CDR1 SNHLY, CDR2 FYNNEI. V shed 7 bases and J 5 bases; nucleotides not matched to a gene: 7. The CDR3 DNA sequence: TGTGCCAGCACAAAGCGGGGGGTAGAAGATACGCAGTATTTT. This encodes CASTKRGVEDTQYF.

The chain joins TRBV6-2 or TRBV6-3 to TRBJ2-5; 10 bases map to TRBD1. V shed 5 bases and J 5 bases; nucleotides not matched to a gene: 8. In germline, CDR1 is MNHEY, CDR2 SVGEGT. The CDR3 is made up of 15 amino acids. This CDR3 is CASSQRQGAGETQYF. The DNA of the CDR3 is TGTGCCAGCAGTCAGAGACAGGGGGCCGGTGAGACCCAGTACTTC.

This chain links TRBV28 with TRBJ1-5; D possibly corresponds to TRBD1 (6 bases). Trimming removed 3 bases from V and 0 bases from J, with 15 bases in between. This CDR3 is built from 17 residues. Germline CDR1 MDHEN, CDR2 SYDVKM. The CDR3 sequence: CASSFGQGRDSNQPQHF. CDR3 in DNA: TGTGCCAGCAGTTTTGGGCAGGGGCGCGATAGCAATCAGCCCCAGCATTTT. Variable domain in full (rest from reference TRBV28 and TRBJ1-5): DVKVTQSSRYLVKRTGEKVFLECVQDMDHENMFWYRQDPGLGLRLIYFSYDVKMKEKGDIPEGYSVSREKKERFSLILESASTNQTSMYLCASSFGQGRDSNQPQHFGDGTRLSIL.

Here the CDR3 reads CATSDPGKVSEKLFF. The CDR3 nucleotides read TGTGCCACCAGTGACCCAGGGAAGGTTAGTGAAAAACTGTTTTTT. This chain joins TRBV24-1 and TRBJ1-4; a possible D gene is TRBD1 (5 bases). Looked up from germline, CDR1 is KGHDR and CDR2 is SFDVKD. CDR3 length: 15 amino acids. V was cut by 4 bases and J by 7 bases, with 15 bases left in between.

This chain's CDR3 is CASSPGQHNEKLFF. The DNA of the CDR3 is TGCGCCAGCAGCCCCGGACAGCATAATGAAAAACTGTTTTTT. The chain uses TRBV5-1 and TRBJ1-4; the D gene is possibly TRBD1 (6 bases). Trimming cost V 4 bases and J 4 bases, with 11 bases left between them. The V gene's germline CDR1 is SGHRS and CDR2 YFSETQ. The CDR3 consists of 14 residues. Using reference TRBV5-1 and TRBJ1-4 for the parts outside the CDR3, the full variable domain is KAGVTQTPRYLIKTRGQQVTLSCSPISGHRSVSWYQQTPGQGLQFLFEYFSETQRNKGNFPGRFSGRQFSNSRSEMNVSTLELGDSALYLCASSPGQHNEKLFFGSGTQLSVL.

The CDR3 sequence: CASGGGPETQYF. The CDR3 bases are TGTGCCAGCGGAGGGGGTCCAGAGACCCAGTACTTC. The genes are TRBV28 and TRBJ2-5, with D perhaps matching TRBD1 or TRBD2 (6 bases each). Germline V CDR1 and CDR2: MDHEN, SYDVKM. The CDR3 spans 12 residues. Trimming took off 8 bases at V and 4 bases at J, with 11 bases between the two ends.

This clone occurred once. The CDR3 region is CATSRDINEGNNEQFF. DNA of the CDR3: TGTGCCACCAGCAGGGATATAAACGAGGGGAACAATGAGCAGTTCTTC. V and J are TRBV15 and TRBJ2-1; tentatively, D is TRBD1 or TRBD2 (5 bases each). The CDR3 has 16 residues. Germline CDR1 reads LNHNV; CDR2 reads YYDKDF (reference sequence). With 3 bases removed from V and 5 bases from J, the gap between germline ends came to 17 bases.

This chain uses TRBV19 with TRBJ2-5, with 10 bases lining up with TRBD2. Germline V lookup: CDR1 LNHDA, CDR2 SQIVND (reference sequence). The CDR3 is 15 amino acids. With V trimmed by 3 bases and J by 5 bases, 6 bases remained unmatched. CDR3 region: CASSIRAGGPETQYF. The CDR3 bases are TGTGCCAGTAGTATTAGAGCGGGGGGGCCGGAGACCCAGTACTTC.

CDR3 protein: CASSPIDGRGTEAFF. The CDR3 coding sequence is TGTGCCAGCTCACCCATCGACGGGAGGGGCACTGAAGCTTTCTTT. V and J are TRBV18 and TRBJ1-1, with a weak D call TRBD1 (5 bases). Between the trimmed V and J ends, which lost 3 bases and 4 bases, there was a span of 15 bases. CDR1 KGHSH and CDR2 LQKENI come from the germline V gene. The CDR3 is 15 residues long.

The chain carries TRBV28 and TRBJ1-5, with 7 bases aligning to TRBD1. Germline loops: CDR1 MDHEN, CDR2 SYDVKM. CDR3 length: 17 amino acids. V dropped 3 bases and J dropped 1; count of bases not matched to a gene: 9. The CDR3 DNA sequence: TGTGCCAGCAGTTTTCCCGCCGGGACAGCCAGCAATCAGCCCCAGCATTTT. It specifies CASSFPAGTASNQPQHF.

The chain uses TRBV7-2 and TRBJ1-1, with D uncertain. There are 12 residues in the CDR3. Trimming pared 4 bases from V and 3 bases from J, leaving 6 bases between. Per the germline V gene, CDR1 is SGHTA and CDR2 is FQGNSA. The CDR3 nucleotides read TGTGCCAGCAGCTCTGTGTACACTGAAGCTTTCTTT. Residues: CASSSVYTEAFF.